This entry lists 20 T cell receptor beta chains sequenced from one sample in a study of T cell changes during pregnancy in multiple sclerosis. Generated by immunoSEQ multiplex PCR, the TCRdb table keeps only in-frame clones and is missing some. Of about 66,000 clones in the sample, just over 90% were seen once. Sequenced material: peripheral blood, taken in the third trimester of pregnancy. All receptors come from a female donor with multiple sclerosis, enrolled in a pregnancy study.

The chain employs TRBV5-1 and TRBJ2-7; 9 bases match TRBD1. This CDR3 is built from 16 residues. Germline lookup yields CDR1 SGHRS and CDR2 YFSETQ. J was trimmed by 3 bases and V by 0 bases; bases with no gene match: 7. The CDR3 is CASSLGEAGQGYEQYF. DNA of the CDR3: TGCGCCAGCAGCTTGGGAGAGGCGGGACAGGGCTACGAGCAGTACTTC.

This chain uses TRBV7-6 with TRBJ2-5, with D perhaps matching TRBD2 (7 bases). The CDR3 extends over 13 amino acids. Germline V lookup: CDR1 SGHVS, CDR2 FNYEAQ. V gave up 1 base and J gave up 7 bases, with 10 bases separating them. The chain's CDR3 is CASSLEGGATQYF. The CDR3 DNA is TGTGCCAGCAGCTTAGAGGGGGGGGCGACCCAGTACTTC.

This clone was seen once. J is TRBJ2-7 and V is TRBV7-2; 8 bases are shared with TRBD1. The CDR3 totals 13 residues. Germline loops: CDR1 SGHTA, CDR2 FQGNSA. V dropped 6 bases and J dropped 2; count of bases not matched to a gene: 3. As DNA, the CDR3 is TGTGCCAGCAGAGGGACAGGTCCCTACGAGCAGTACTTC. It specifies CASRGTGPYEQYF.

This chain links TRBV5-4 with TRBJ2-2, with TRBD2 matching over 9 bases. Trimming at V came to 4 bases and at J to 5 bases, leaving 9 bases not matched to a gene. The V gene's germline CDR1 is SGHNT and CDR2 YYREEE (reference sequence). The CDR3 covers 16 residues. The chain's CDR3 is CASSIWRLAVTGELFF. The CDR3 DNA sequence: TGTGCCAGCAGCATCTGGAGACTAGCGGTTACCGGGGAGCTGTTTTTT.

The count of this clone is one. The V gene is TRBV30, the J gene TRBJ1-2; TRBD1 matches at 8 bases. This CDR3 region has 14 residues. The V and J ends lost 2 bases and 3 bases, in that order; junction bases with no gene match: 5. Germline V gene lookup returns CDR1 GTSNPN and CDR2 SVGIG (reference sequence). CDR3 nucleotides: TGTGCCTGGAGTCCCCGGGACAGGCACTATGGCTACACCTTC. This translates into CAWSPRDRHYGYTF.

This sequence joins TRBV25-1 and TRBJ2-3; 8 nucleotides match TRBD1. From germline, CDR1 is MGHDK and CDR2 SYGVNS. There are 16 residues in the CDR3. With V trimmed by 4 bases and J by 2 bases, 8 bases remained unmatched. CDR3 nucleotide sequence: TGTGCCAGCAGTGCCCGCGACAGGGGATTCACAGATACGCAGTATTTT. Translating it yields CASSARDRGFTDTQYF. The full variable domain, in which reference TRBV25-1 and TRBJ2-3 provide the parts outside the CDR3, is EADIYQTPRYLVIGTGKKITLECSQTMGHDKMYWYQQDPGMELHLIHYSYGVNSTEKGDLSSESTVSRIRTEHFPLTLESARPSHTSQYLCASSARDRGFTDTQYFGPGTRLTVL.

The chain uses TRBV7-2 and TRBJ2-7; 8 positions agree with TRBD1. Germline V CDR1 and CDR2: SGHTA, FQGNSA. The CDR3 has 14 residues. The V and J ends lost 6 bases and 2 bases, in that order; junction bases with no gene match: 6. CDR3 sequence (DNA): TGTGCCAGCAGTGGACAGGGAGGTCCCTACGAGCAGTACTTC. This encodes CASSGQGGPYEQYF.

The V and J genes are TRBV18 and TRBJ2-1; 10 bases are a match to TRBD2. This CDR3 comprises 15 residues. Germline CDR1 reads KGHSH; CDR2 reads LQKENI. Germline trimming cut 0 bases from V and 8 bases from J; bases unmatched to any gene: 4. CDR3 coding DNA: TGTGCCAGCTCACCACCCCTAGCGGGAGCCGATGAGCAGTTCTTC. It specifies CASSPPLAGADEQFF. Supplemented by reference TRBV18 and TRBJ2-1, the full variable domain reads NAGVMQNPRHLVRRRGQEARLRCSPMKGHSHVYWYRQLPEEGLKFMVYLQKENIIDESGMPKERFSAEFPKEGPSILRIQQVVRGDSAAYFCASSPPLAGADEQFFGPGTRLTVL.

There are a few counts of this clone. The chain links TRBV29-1 to TRBJ2-5; tentative D call: TRBD2 (6 bases). There are 15 residues in the CDR3. In germline, CDR1 is SQVTM, CDR2 ANQGSEA. V lost 2 bases and J 5 bases, leaving 18 bases between the germline ends. CDR3 protein: CSVELGLVTRETQYF. For the CDR3, the DNA is TGCAGCGTTGAATTGGGACTTGTGACCAGGGAGACCCAGTACTTC.

The rearrangement uses TRBV19 and TRBJ2-5; D perhaps matches TRBD1 (6 bases). Germline V gives CDR1 LNHDA, CDR2 SQIVND (reference sequence). Trimming took off 3 bases at V and 2 bases at J, with 13 bases between the two ends. CDR3 length equals 15 residues. CDR3 DNA sequence: TGTGCCAGTAGTATCCAGGGGTTGGGGCAAGAGACCCAGTACTTC. Residues: CASSIQGLGQETQYF.

The rearrangement links TRBV5-4 to TRBJ1-2; the D gene is possibly TRBD1 (5 bases). The V and J ends lost 7 bases and 2 bases respectively, with 12 bases between them. Germline assignment: CDR1 SGHNT and CDR2 YYREEE (reference sequence). The CDR3 is made up of 13 amino acids. The DNA for the CDR3 is TGTGCCAGCGACCTACGGGGGAACTATGGCTACACCTTC. It is translated as CASDLRGNYGYTF.

V gene TRBV2 combines with J gene TRBJ2-5; D might be TRBD1 (5 bases). CDR3 length: 11 residues. Germline-derived CDR1 and CDR2 are SNHLY and FYNNEI. Trimming took off 4 bases at V and 5 bases at J, with 5 bases between the two ends. CDR3 residues: CASSAGETQYF. DNA of the CDR3: TGTGCCAGCAGTGCAGGGGAGACCCAGTACTTC.

This chain uses TRBV30 with TRBJ2-1; 7 bases align to TRBD1. Germline V gene sequence: CDR1 GTSNPN, CDR2 SVGIG (reference sequence). Germline trimming cut 3 bases from V and 6 bases from J; bases unmatched to any gene: 14. This CDR3 spans 16 amino acids. The chain's CDR3 is CAWRPTLRGRLNEQFF. The CDR3 DNA reads as TGTGCCTGGAGGCCGACCCTTAGGGGGCGCCTCAATGAGCAGTTCTTC.

This clone was recorded only once. CDR3: CASSLGGWRGALRSDTQYF. The CDR3, as DNA: TGTGCCAGCAGCTTAGGAGGTTGGCGGGGGGCCCTAAGGTCGGATACGCAGTATTTT. The genes are TRBV7-9 and TRBJ2-3; 8 bases are shared with TRBD2. This CDR3 spans 19 amino acids. Germline CDR1 is SEHNR and CDR2 is FQNEAQ (reference sequence). J gave up 6 bases and V 1 base, and 18 bases lay outside the gene matches.

The chain joins TRBV11-3 to TRBJ2-2; 8 bases fit TRBD2. This CDR3 has 17 residues. J gave up 7 bases and V 5 bases, and 15 bases lay outside the gene matches. In germline, CDR1 is SGHNT, CDR2 YENEEA. The CDR3 coding sequence is TGTGCCAGCAGCCTTAGCCGGGGGGGGGCAACCTACGGGGAGCTGTTTTTT. Protein sequence: CASSLSRGGATYGELFF.

The chain combines TRBV29-1 with TRBJ2-1, with D maybe TRBD2 (7 bases). There are 13 residues in the CDR3. From germline, CDR1 is SQVTM and CDR2 ANQGSEA. V gave up 7 bases and J gave up 8 bases, with 18 bases separating them. The CDR3 sequence: CSGRGGKVDEQFF. DNA of the CDR3: TGCAGCGGGAGGGGGGGAAAAGTCGATGAGCAGTTCTTC.

This chain links TRBV2 with TRBJ2-5; 8 bases line up with TRBD1. V dropped 8 bases and J dropped 5; count of bases not matched to a gene: 19. This CDR3 contains 17 residues. The germline V gene has CDR1 SNHLY and CDR2 FYNNEI. The CDR3 sequence is CASWQGARISRIETQYF. The CDR3 nucleotides read TGTGCCAGCTGGCAGGGGGCTAGAATCTCGAGGATTGAGACCCAGTACTTC.

V and J are TRBV18 and TRBJ2-7, with D hard to call. The CDR3 totals 12 residues. The ends were cut back, 6 bases at V and 6 bases at J, with 12 bases in the middle. Germline CDR1 and CDR2: KGHSH and LQKENI. Here the CDR3 reads CASSRQAGEQYF. The DNA for the CDR3 is TGTGCCAGCTCCCGGCAGGCCGGCGAGCAGTACTTC.

The chain is built from TRBV19 and TRBJ1-5; D gene ambiguous. Germline V gives CDR1 LNHDA, CDR2 SQIVND (reference sequence). This CDR3 spans 15 amino acids. Trimming stripped 4 bases from V and 0 bases from J, with 10 bases between. In DNA, the CDR3 is TGTGCCAGTAGTAAAAATCCCCGTAGCAATCAGCCCCAGCATTTT. Translating gives CASSKNPRSNQPQHF.

The J gene is TRBJ1-2, the V gene TRBV12-5; the D is unclear. Between the trimmed V and J ends, which lost 3 bases and 5 bases, there was a span of 13 bases. This CDR3 region has 14 residues. CDR1 and CDR2 (germline): LGHNT, FRNRAP. DNA for the CDR3: TGTGCTAGTGGTTTAGGAGGAATCGGGTATGGCTACACCTTC. This encodes CASGLGGIGYGYTF.